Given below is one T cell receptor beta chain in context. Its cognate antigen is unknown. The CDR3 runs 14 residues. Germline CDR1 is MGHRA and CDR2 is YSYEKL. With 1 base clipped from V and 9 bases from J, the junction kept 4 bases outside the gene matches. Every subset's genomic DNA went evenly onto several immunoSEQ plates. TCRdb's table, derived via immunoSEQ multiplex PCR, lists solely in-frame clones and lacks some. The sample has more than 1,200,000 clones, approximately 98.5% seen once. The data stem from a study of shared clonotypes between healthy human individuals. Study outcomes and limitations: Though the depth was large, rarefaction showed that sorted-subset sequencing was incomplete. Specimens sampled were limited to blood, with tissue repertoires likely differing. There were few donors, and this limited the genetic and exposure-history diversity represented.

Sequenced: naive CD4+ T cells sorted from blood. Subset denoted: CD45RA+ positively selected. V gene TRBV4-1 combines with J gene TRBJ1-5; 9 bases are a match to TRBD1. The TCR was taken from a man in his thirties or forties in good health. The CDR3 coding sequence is TGCGCCAGCAGCCAAGGGACAGGGGCCTTGCCCCAGCATTTT. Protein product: CASSQGTGALPQHF.